This is a list of T cell receptor beta chains from one sample in a study of shared clonotypes between healthy human individuals. Produced via immunoSEQ multiplex PCR; TCRdb's table is partial and in-frame only. The sample holds roughly 2.5 million clones, over 85% seen once. Sequencing input: naive CD4+ T cells sorted from blood. The source of these receptors is a man between 18 and 35 years old in good health. The CDR3 runs from the conserved cysteine through the conserved F or W. The order of the fields is V gene, clone size, D gene, J gene, CDR3 protein, CDR3 DNA. The D gene is left open where the match is weak. Expanded clones are given a class, and other clones once, few, many or no size at all.

V gene: TRBV5-1
clone size: -
D gene: -
J gene: TRBJ2-2
CDR3 protein: CASSGSGMRVAGELFF
CDR3 DNA: TGCGCCAGCAGCGGTTCAGGGATGAGGGTGGCCGGGGAGCTGTTTTTT

V gene: TRBV30
clone size: few
D gene: -
J gene: TRBJ2-2
CDR3 protein: CAWSFEVGELFF
CDR3 DNA: TGTGCCTGGAGTTTCGAGGTCGGGGAGCTGTTTTTT

V gene: TRBV18
clone size: -
D gene: -
J gene: TRBJ2-5
CDR3 protein: CASSRVLGGETQYF
CDR3 DNA: TGTGCCAGCTCACGAGTGCTAGGAGGAGAGACCCAGTACTTC

V gene: TRBV7-9
clone size: -
D gene: TRBD2
J gene: TRBJ2-1
CDR3 protein: CASSLEASGRNEQFF
CDR3 DNA: TGTGCCAGCAGCTTAGAGGCTAGCGGGAGAAATGAGCAGTTCTTC

V gene: TRBV11-2
clone size: -
D gene: TRBD1
J gene: TRBJ2-7
CDR3 protein: CASSRQDPGQGHEQYF
CDR3 DNA: TGTGCCAGCAGCCGCCAGGACCCGGGACAGGGGCACGAGCAGTACTTC

V gene: TRBV5-1
clone size: -
D gene: TRBD2
J gene: TRBJ2-7
CDR3 protein: CASSLGGGSSYEQYF
CDR3 DNA: TGCGCCAGCAGCTTGGGCGGCGGGAGCTCCTACGAGCAGTACTTC

V gene: TRBV27
clone size: -
D gene: TRBD1
J gene: TRBJ1-6
CDR3 protein: CASSFGFLGQGNSPLHF
CDR3 DNA: TGTGCCAGCAGTTTCGGGTTCTTGGGACAGGGGAATTCACCCCTCCACTTT

V gene: TRBV13
clone size: -
D gene: -
J gene: TRBJ2-6
CDR3 protein: CASSLAGSGANVLTF
CDR3 DNA: TGTGCCAGCAGCTTAGCCGGCTCTGGGGCCAACGTCCTGACTTTC

V gene: TRBV6-1
clone size: -
D gene: -
J gene: TRBJ1-1
CDR3 protein: CASSEAGRNTEAFF
CDR3 DNA: TGTGCCAGCAGTGAAGCAGGCCGGAACACTGAAGCTTTCTTT

V gene: TRBV7-8
clone size: -
D gene: TRBD2
J gene: TRBJ2-5
CDR3 protein: CASSRLAGGGETQYF
CDR3 DNA: TGTGCCAGCAGTCGACTAGCGGGAGGGGGGGAGACCCAGTACTTC

V gene: TRBV7-2
clone size: once
D gene: TRBD1
J gene: TRBJ1-1
CDR3 protein: CASSGQGNTEAFF
CDR3 DNA: TGTGCCAGCAGCGGACAGGGCAACACTGAAGCTTTCTTT

V gene: TRBV5-1
clone size: -
D gene: -
J gene: TRBJ1-2
CDR3 protein: CASSAIGYGYTF
CDR3 DNA: TGCGCCAGCAGCGCGATAGGGTATGGCTACACCTTC

V gene: TRBV18
clone size: -
D gene: -
J gene: TRBJ2-3
CDR3 protein: CASERGGEDTQYF
CDR3 DNA: TGTGCCAGCGAGAGGGGGGGAGAAGATACGCAGTATTTT

V gene: TRBV6-5
clone size: -
D gene: -
J gene: TRBJ1-1
CDR3 protein: CASSSLGTEAFF
CDR3 DNA: TGTGCCAGCAGTTCCTTGGGCACTGAAGCTTTCTTT

V gene: TRBV18
clone size: -
D gene: -
J gene: TRBJ1-4
CDR3 protein: CASASRTTNEKLFF
CDR3 DNA: TGTGCCAGCGCGTCCAGGACCACTAATGAAAAACTGTTTTTT

V gene: TRBV14
clone size: -
D gene: -
J gene: TRBJ2-2
CDR3 protein: CASSPYRVRELFF
CDR3 DNA: TGTGCCAGCAGCCCCTACAGGGTGCGGGAGCTGTTTTTT

V gene: TRBV19
clone size: -
D gene: -
J gene: TRBJ1-2
CDR3 protein: CASSRDFGYTF
CDR3 DNA: TGTGCCAGTAGCAGGGACTTTGGCTACACCTTC

V gene: TRBV28
clone size: -
D gene: TRBD1
J gene: TRBJ1-2
CDR3 protein: CASLTGHSNYGYTF
CDR3 DNA: TGTGCCAGCCTGACAGGGCACTCTAACTATGGCTACACCTTC

V gene: TRBV7-5
clone size: -
D gene: -
J gene: TRBJ1-1
CDR3 protein: CAKTLGQGSGGTEAFF
CDR3 DNA: TGTGCCAAAACTTTGGGACAGGGATCCGGGGGCACTGAAGCTTTCTTT

V gene: TRBV18
clone size: once
D gene: TRBD1
J gene: TRBJ1-2
CDR3 protein: CASSPPGATDRAHGYTF
CDR3 DNA: TGTGCCAGCTCACCACCGGGAGCCACTGACAGGGCCCACGGCTACACCTTC

V gene: TRBV10-1
clone size: few
D gene: -
J gene: TRBJ2-7
CDR3 protein: CASSEPGHEQYF
CDR3 DNA: TGCGCCAGCAGTGAACCGGGGCACGAGCAGTACTTC

V gene: TRBV4-3
clone size: -
D gene: TRBD1
J gene: TRBJ2-2
CDR3 protein: CASSQGTGGVSNTGELFF
CDR3 DNA: TGCGCCAGCAGCCAAGGAACAGGGGGCGTCTCTAACACCGGGGAGCTGTTTTTT

V gene: TRBV18
clone size: -
D gene: -
J gene: TRBJ1-1
CDR3 protein: CASSLGADTEAFF
CDR3 DNA: TGTGCCAGCTCGCTCGGAGCTGACACTGAAGCTTTCTTT

V gene: TRBV5-1
clone size: -
D gene: TRBD2
J gene: TRBJ2-1
CDR3 protein: CASSFRLAGDMGLSEQFF
CDR3 DNA: TGCGCCAGCAGCTTCAGGCTAGCGGGAGATATGGGATTATCTGAGCAGTTCTTC

V gene: TRBV9
clone size: -
D gene: TRBD1
J gene: TRBJ1-6
CDR3 protein: CASSLSGTENSPLHF
CDR3 DNA: TGTGCCAGCAGCTTATCCGGGACAGAAAATTCACCCCTCCACTTT

V gene: TRBV5-1
clone size: -
D gene: TRBD1
J gene: TRBJ2-5
CDR3 protein: CASSLGPDRAEYF
CDR3 DNA: TGCGCCAGCAGCTTGGGACCCGACAGGGCGGAGTACTTC

V gene: TRBV27
clone size: -
D gene: -
J gene: TRBJ1-2
CDR3 protein: CASSFRAGYGYTF
CDR3 DNA: TGTGCCAGCAGTTTCAGGGCGGGCTATGGCTACACCTTC

V gene: TRBV30
clone size: once
D gene: TRBD2
J gene: TRBJ2-7
CDR3 protein: CAWSLGLAGVHEQYF
CDR3 DNA: TGTGCCTGGAGTCTGGGACTAGCGGGAGTACACGAGCAGTACTTC

V gene: TRBV6-1
clone size: -
D gene: -
J gene: TRBJ2-1
CDR3 protein: CASSEGNRVGSYNEQFF
CDR3 DNA: TGTGCCAGCAGTGAAGGGAACAGGGTAGGGTCCTACAATGAGCAGTTCTTC